This passage covers 26 T cell receptor beta chains from one sample sequenced in a study of CD8 T cells in ankylosing spondylitis. MiXCR, applied by TCRdb to the 5' RACE reads, yields one record per CDR3 protein. The sample comprises about 13,000 distinct CDR3 sequences, 2.8% of which are singletons, and 8.7% rests with the top ten. The material sequenced was blood, either unsorted or a sorted T cell fraction (not recorded which). The receptors shown here come from a male donor with ankylosing spondylitis or in good health (not recorded which).

This clonotype was seen repeatedly, ten times or more. The CDR3 DNA reads as TGTGCCAGCAGCGTAGCTTCCGGGTCGGGGGGGAACACTGAAGCTTTCTTT. Translating it yields CASSVASGSGGNTEAFF. J is TRBJ1-1 and V is TRBV9; weak D call: TRBD1 (5 bases). The V gene's germline CDR1 is SGDLS and CDR2 YYNGEE. CDR3 length equals 17 residues. The ends were cut back, 0 bases at V and 1 base at J, with 16 bases in the middle.

Within the sample, this clonotype is medium-sized. This chain links TRBV9 with TRBJ1-4, with D maybe TRBD1 (5 bases). The CDR3 runs to 15 residues. Per the germline V gene, CDR1 is SGDLS and CDR2 is YYNGEE. Trimming took 4 bases from V and 3 from J, leaving 13 bases between them. CDR3 coding DNA: TGTGCCAGCAGCCCCGGGACGGCCCCTAATGAAAAACTGTTTTTT. Protein sequence: CASSPGTAPNEKLFF.

This clonotype was seen at least ten times. This chain joins TRBV9 and TRBJ2-3; 11 nucleotides align to TRBD2. Germline CDR1 and CDR2: SGDLS and YYNGEE. Trimming cost V 0 bases and J 3 bases; bases outside gene matches: 9. This CDR3 contains 18 residues. This chain's CDR3 is CASSVDGSGGARTDTQYF. The DNA of the CDR3 is TGTGCCAGCAGCGTAGATGGTAGCGGGGGGGCCCGGACAGATACGCAGTATTTT.

Ten or more counts support this clonotype. V gene TRBV9 combines with J gene TRBJ1-2; 8 nucleotides match TRBD1. The CDR3 contains 14 residues. Germline trimming cut 4 bases from V and 4 bases from J; bases unmatched to any gene: 6. Germline V gene sequence: CDR1 SGDLS, CDR2 YYNGEE. This CDR3 reads CASSTPGQVYGYTF. The CDR3 DNA sequence: TGTGCCAGCAGCACCCCGGGACAGGTCTATGGCTACACCTTC.

The chain joins TRBV13 to TRBJ2-5; TRBD2 is a possible D gene (5 bases). V lost 5 bases and J 4 bases, leaving 17 bases between the germline ends. The germline gives CDR1 PRHDT, CDR2 FYEKMQ (reference sequence). The CDR3 has 15 amino acids. The CDR3 here is CASSVEQRLAETQYF. Here the CDR3 DNA reads TGTGCCAGCAGCGTGGAACAGCGGTTAGCAGAGACCCAGTACTTC.

The sample holds many counts of this clonotype. The V and J genes are TRBV9 and TRBJ1-6, with 8 nucleotides matching TRBD1. CDR3 length: 14 amino acids. CDR1 and CDR2 from the germline V gene are SGDLS and YYNGEE. V lost 4 bases, J lost 7 bases, and 4 bases stayed unmatched. The CDR3: CASSLGTGNSPLHF. The DNA for the CDR3 is TGTGCCAGCAGCCTAGGGACAGGCAATTCACCCCTCCACTTT.

The table lists this clonotype with many counts. Compared with germline, one end of the junction differs, possibly owing to a read error. This rearrangement joins TRBV9 to TRBJ2-5; D might be TRBD2 (6 bases). CDR3 length: 14 amino acids. Germline CDR1 and CDR2: SGDLS and YYNGEE. As DNA, the CDR3 is TGTGCCTGCAGCGTAGGCCAGCGGGAAGAGACCCAGTACTTC. The encoded protein is CACSVGQREETQYF. Filled out from reference TRBV9 and TRBJ2-5, the complete variable domain reads DSGVTQTPKHLITATGQRVTLRCSPRSGDLSVYWYQQSLDQGLQFLIQYYNGEERAKGNILERFSAQQFPDLHSELNLSSLELGDSALYFCACSVGQREETQYFGPGTRLLVL.

This clonotype was recorded at least ten times. The chain is built from TRBV9 and TRBJ2-5; 13 nucleotides agree with TRBD2. Losses at the gene ends were 4 bases for V and 2 bases for J; bases not matched to a gene: 11. From germline, CDR1 is SGDLS and CDR2 YYNGEE. The CDR3 runs 18 residues. The CDR3, as DNA: TGTGCCAGCAGCCTGAGGACTAGCGGGGGAGGGGATCAAGAGACCCAGTACTTC. Encoded protein: CASSLRTSGGGDQETQYF. The whole variable domain, filled in from reference TRBV9 and TRBJ2-5, reads DSGVTQTPKHLITATGQRVTLRCSPRSGDLSVYWYQQSLDQGLQFLIQYYNGEERAKGNILERFSAQQFPDLHSELNLSSLELGDSALYFCASSLRTSGGGDQETQYFGPGTRLLVL.

This clonotype was seen repeatedly, ten times or more. The V gene is TRBV9, the J gene TRBJ2-1; possibly TRBD1 for D (6 bases). Germline-derived CDR1 and CDR2 are SGDLS and YYNGEE. The CDR3 is 16 amino acids. Trimming took 0 bases from V and 5 from J, leaving 15 bases between them. As DNA, the CDR3 is TGTGCCAGCAGCGTAGCTTACGGACAGATAGACAATGAGCAGTTCTTC. Translation gives CASSVAYGQIDNEQFF.

This clonotype was seen repeatedly, ten times or more. V is TRBV9 and J is TRBJ1-1; perhaps TRBD1 as D (5 bases). V lost 4 bases, J lost 5 bases, and 18 bases lay in between. Per germline, CDR1 SGDLS and CDR2 YYNGEE. There are 15 residues in the CDR3. This CDR3 is CASSFTRGEVTEAFF. Written as DNA, the CDR3 is TGTGCCAGCAGCTTTACCAGAGGGGAGGTAACTGAAGCTTTCTTT.

The sample holds many counts of this clonotype. Here the CDR3 reads CASSLGADHNEQFF. CDR3 DNA sequence: TGTGCCAGCAGCTTAGGGGCCGATCACAATGAGCAGTTCTTC. V is TRBV9 and J is TRBJ2-1; possibly TRBD1 for D (5 bases). V shed 4 bases and J shed 5 bases, with 13 bases lying between them. The CDR3 is 14 residues long. Germline V lookup: CDR1 SGDLS, CDR2 YYNGEE.

This clonotype has a count of ten or more. The genes are TRBV9 and TRBJ1-1; no firm D call. Germline V gives CDR1 SGDLS, CDR2 YYNGEE. There are 14 residues in the CDR3. Trimming pared 2 bases from V and 4 bases from J, leaving 12 bases between. The CDR3 nucleotides are TGTGCCAGCAGCGTCACAGCGACTCTCACTGAAGCTTTCTTT. This gives the protein CASSVTATLTEAFF.

This clonotype occurred many times. V usage is TRBV9 and J usage is TRBJ1-6, with 7 positions matching TRBD1. V was clipped by 2 bases and J by 8 bases; unmatched bases: 4. Germline values: CDR1 SGDLS, CDR2 YYNGEE. This CDR3 comprises 14 residues. CDR3 DNA: TGTGCCAGCAGCGTTTCAGGGGGTGATTCACCCCTCCACTTT. Protein sequence: CASSVSGGDSPLHF.

This clonotype was seen repeatedly, ten times or more. This chain uses TRBV9 with TRBJ2-1; 9 bases agree with TRBD1. The CDR3 consists of 14 residues. Unmatched junction bases numbered 3, after V lost 0 bases and J lost 8 bases. The V gene's germline CDR1 is SGDLS and CDR2 YYNGEE. The CDR3 is CASSVGYRGHEQFF. DNA for the CDR3: TGTGCCAGCAGCGTAGGTTACAGGGGGCATGAGCAGTTCTTC.

This clonotype was counted at least ten times. The rearrangement uses TRBV9 and TRBJ2-2; D unresolved. Germline values: CDR1 SGDLS, CDR2 YYNGEE. V was shortened by 0 bases and J by 0 bases, with 9 bases between the two germline ends. The CDR3 sequence is 16 residues long. CDR3 residues: CASSVAEQTNTGELFF. The CDR3 DNA sequence: TGTGCCAGCAGCGTAGCAGAACAGACGAACACCGGGGAGCTGTTTTTT.

This clonotype was observed at least ten times. J is TRBJ1-5 and V is TRBV9, with TRBD1 matching over 10 bases. This CDR3 spans 16 amino acids. V shed 0 bases, J shed 2 bases, and the junction held 2 bases outside the gene matches. CDR1 and CDR2 from the germline V gene are SGDLS and YYNGEE. CDR3 sequence (DNA): TGTGCCAGCAGCGTAGGGGACAGGGGTGGCAATCAGCCCCAGCATTTT. This encodes CASSVGDRGGNQPQHF.

J is TRBJ2-1 and V is TRBV9; TRBD2 matches at 10 bases. The V gene's germline CDR1 is SGDLS and CDR2 YYNGEE. The CDR3 runs to 16 residues. V shed 2 bases and J 5 bases; nucleotides not matched to a gene: 7. The CDR3 loop is CASSVTSGRGHNEQFF. The CDR3 coding sequence is TGTGCCAGCAGCGTGACCAGCGGGAGGGGTCACAATGAGCAGTTCTTC.

This clonotype has ten or more counts. The chain couples TRBV9 to TRBJ2-2, with D uncertain. Germline CDR1 SGDLS, CDR2 YYNGEE. This CDR3 contains 16 residues. Deletions cut 0 bases from V and 4 bases from J, with 13 bases between. CDR3 coding DNA: TGTGCCAGCAGCGTAGCTCAATTTTCGGGCACCGGGGAGCTGTTTTTT. It is translated as CASSVAQFSGTGELFF.

This sequence joins TRBV9 and TRBJ2-1; TRBD1 aligns across 7 bases. The germline V gene encodes CDR1 SGDLS and CDR2 YYNGEE. Unmatched junction bases numbered 9, after V lost 3 bases and J lost 0 bases. The CDR3 runs to 17 residues. This CDR3 is CASSAGQTYYSYNEQFF. The CDR3 DNA sequence: TGTGCCAGCAGCGCGGGACAGACTTACTACTCCTACAATGAGCAGTTCTTC.

This chain uses TRBV9 with TRBJ2-2; possibly TRBD2 for D (5 bases). The CDR3 spans 14 residues. V dropped 0 bases and J dropped 7 bases, with 10 bases sitting between them. CDR1 and CDR2 (germline): SGDLS, YYNGEE. The CDR3 sequence is CASSVVEAGGELFF. For the CDR3, the DNA is TGTGCCAGCAGCGTAGTTGAGGCGGGCGGGGAGCTGTTTTTT.

The chain is built from TRBV9 and TRBJ1-2; D ambiguous. This CDR3 contains 14 residues. CDR1 is SGDLS and CDR2 is YYNGEE in the germline V gene. Trimming cost V 4 bases and J 4 bases, with 14 bases left between them. The DNA of the CDR3 is TGTGCCAGCAGCACCCGGGGAGACTTCTATGGCTACACCTTC. Its protein product is CASSTRGDFYGYTF.

This clonotype has ten or more counts. V gene TRBV11-2 combines with J gene TRBJ2-7; TRBD2 matches at 10 bases. The CDR3 consists of 19 residues. Germline assignment: CDR1 SGHAT and CDR2 FQNNGV. V lost 1 base, J lost 3 bases, and 15 bases stayed unmatched. This chain's CDR3 is CASSLGPSSGLAGDYEQYF. In DNA, the CDR3 is TGTGCCAGCAGCTTAGGCCCATCGTCGGGGCTAGCGGGGGACTACGAGCAGTACTTC.

This clonotype was seen at least ten times. V gene TRBV9 combines with J gene TRBJ1-2; 7 nucleotides line up with TRBD1. V dropped 5 bases and J dropped 8; count of bases not matched to a gene: 12. The CDR3 is 14 residues long. Germline V gene data show CDR1 as SGDLS and CDR2 as YYNGEE. CDR3 amino acids: CASSIQGTSGGYTF. CDR3 DNA: TGTGCCAGCAGTATACAGGGGACCAGCGGCGGCTACACCTTC.

This clonotype was counted ten times or more. V and J are TRBV9 and TRBJ2-1; either TRBD1 or TRBD2 may fit D (5 bases each). CDR1 is SGDLS and CDR2 is YYNGEE in the germline V gene. There are 15 residues in the CDR3. V was pared by 3 bases and J by 7 bases, with 17 bases between. The CDR3 coding sequence is TGTGCCAGCAGCGACACCGGGACCGGAGGTAATGAGCAGTTCTTC. Translated: CASSDTGTGGNEQFF.

This clonotype showed up many times. The DNA for the CDR3 is TGTGCCAGCAGCCCTAGAGGGGTAGCGGGAAGAGATGAGCAGTTCTTC. Translating it yields CASSPRGVAGRDEQFF. The chain is built from TRBV9 and TRBJ2-1; 8 bases line up with TRBD2. Per the germline V gene, CDR1 is SGDLS and CDR2 is YYNGEE. The CDR3 is made up of 16 amino acids. V trimming: 4 bases; J trimming: 8 bases; junction bases outside the gene matches: 14. Using reference TRBV9 and TRBJ2-1 for the parts outside the CDR3, the full variable domain is DSGVTQTPKHLITATGQRVTLRCSPRSGDLSVYWYQQSLDQGLQFLIQYYNGEERAKGNILERFSAQQFPDLHSELNLSSLELGDSALYFCASSPRGVAGRDEQFFGPGTRLTVL.

This clonotype was seen many times. The chain couples TRBV9 to TRBJ1-1; D call uncertain. This CDR3 has 14 residues. The germline CDR1 and CDR2 sequences are SGDLS and YYNGEE. Trimming pared 0 bases from V and 4 bases from J, leaving 10 bases between. The CDR3 DNA sequence: TGTGCCAGCAGCGTAGTAGGAACAGCCACTGAAGCTTTCTTT. Its translation is CASSVVGTATEAFF.